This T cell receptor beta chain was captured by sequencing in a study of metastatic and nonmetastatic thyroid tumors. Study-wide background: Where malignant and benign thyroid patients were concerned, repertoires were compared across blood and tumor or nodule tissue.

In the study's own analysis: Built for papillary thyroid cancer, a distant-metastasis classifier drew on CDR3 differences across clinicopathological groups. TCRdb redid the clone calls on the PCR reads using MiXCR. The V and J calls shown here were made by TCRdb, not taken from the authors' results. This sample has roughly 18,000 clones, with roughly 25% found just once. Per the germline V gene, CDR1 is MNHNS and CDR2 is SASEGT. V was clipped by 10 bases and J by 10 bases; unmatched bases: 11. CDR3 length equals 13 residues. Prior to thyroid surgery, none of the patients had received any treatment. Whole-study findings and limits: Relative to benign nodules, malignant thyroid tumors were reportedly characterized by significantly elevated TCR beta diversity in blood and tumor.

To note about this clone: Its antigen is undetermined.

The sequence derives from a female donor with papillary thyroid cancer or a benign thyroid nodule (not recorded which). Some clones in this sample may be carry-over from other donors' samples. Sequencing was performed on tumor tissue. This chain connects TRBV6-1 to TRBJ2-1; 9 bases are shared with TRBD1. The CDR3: CAIILQGAGEQFF. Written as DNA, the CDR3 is TGTGCCATCATTTTACAGGGGGCAGGGGAGCAGTTCTTC.